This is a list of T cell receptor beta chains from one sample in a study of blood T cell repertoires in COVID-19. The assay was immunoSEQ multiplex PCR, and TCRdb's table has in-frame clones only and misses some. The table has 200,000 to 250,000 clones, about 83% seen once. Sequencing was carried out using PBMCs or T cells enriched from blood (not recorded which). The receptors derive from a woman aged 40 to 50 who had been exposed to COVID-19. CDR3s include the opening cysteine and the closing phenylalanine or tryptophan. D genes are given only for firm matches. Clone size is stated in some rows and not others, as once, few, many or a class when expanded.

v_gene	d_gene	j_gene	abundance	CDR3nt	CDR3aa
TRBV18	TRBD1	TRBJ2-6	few	TGTGCCAGCTCGCTAGGTGAGGGGGCAACTGGGGCCAACGTCCTGACTTTC	CASSLGEGATGANVLTF
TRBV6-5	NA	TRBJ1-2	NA	TGTGCCAGCAGTCGTCTCGGGGGGGACTATGGCTACACCTTC	CASSRLGGDYGYTF
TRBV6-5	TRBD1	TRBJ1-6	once	TGTGCCAGCAGCCAAGAGACAGGGTTGAATTCACCCCTCCACTTT	CASSQETGLNSPLHF
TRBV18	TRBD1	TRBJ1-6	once	TGTGCCAGCTCACACGACAGGGGAGGCTCACCCCTCCACTTT	CASSHDRGGSPLHF
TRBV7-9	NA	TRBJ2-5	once	TGTGCCAGCAGCCGACTAGGCGAGACCCAGTACTTC	CASSRLGETQYF
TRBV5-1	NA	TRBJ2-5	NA	TGCGCCAGCAGGCGACAAGAAGAGACCCAGTACTTC	CASRRQEETQYF
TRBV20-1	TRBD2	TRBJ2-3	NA	TGCAGTGCTAGTAATCCGCGGGGGGGCCAGGGAGATACGCAGTATTTT	CSASNPRGGQGDTQYF
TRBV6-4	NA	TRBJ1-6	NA	TGTGCCAGCACCGTTACCGGGTCACGGAATTCACCCCTCCACTTT	CASTVTGSRNSPLHF
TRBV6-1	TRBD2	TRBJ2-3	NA	TGTGCCAGCAGTGGGCTAGCGGTGTCTACCGGCACAGATACGCAGTATTTT	CASSGLAVSTGTDTQYF
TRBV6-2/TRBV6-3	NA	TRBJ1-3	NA	TGTGCCAGCAGTTATGACGGGGGAAACACCATATATTTT	CASSYDGGNTIYF
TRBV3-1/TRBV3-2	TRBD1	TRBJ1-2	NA	TGTGCCAGCAGAACTTGGACAGGGGACTATGGCTACACCTTC	CASRTWTGDYGYTF
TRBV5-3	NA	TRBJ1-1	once	TGTGCCAGCCGGTTCTACGAGAACACTGAAGCTTTCTTT	CASRFYENTEAFF
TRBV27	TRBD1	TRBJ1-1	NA	TGTGCCAGCAGAACTCTCGGGACAGGGAGTCGCACTGAAGCTTTCTTT	CASRTLGTGSRTEAFF
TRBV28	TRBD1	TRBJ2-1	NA	TGTGCCAGCAGTCCAGGGGGCGTCTATTACAATGAGCAGTTCTTC	CASSPGGVYYNEQFF
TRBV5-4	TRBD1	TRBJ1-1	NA	TGTGCCAGCAGCTTGGCGGGCAGGGGGATAGTTGCTGAAGCTTTCTTT	CASSLAGRGIVAEAFF
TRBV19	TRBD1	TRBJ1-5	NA	TGTGCCAGTAGTACGGGACAGGGGCATCAGCCCCAGCATTTT	CASSTGQGHQPQHF
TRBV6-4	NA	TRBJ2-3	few	TGTGCCAGCAGTGTAGCTAGCTTGTCAGATACGCAGTATTTT	CASSVASLSDTQYF
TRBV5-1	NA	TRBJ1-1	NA	TGCGCCAGCAGCCCCGACCGACAGCTGAACACTGAAGCTTTCTTT	CASSPDRQLNTEAFF
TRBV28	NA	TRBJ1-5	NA	TGTGCCACTGGGGGGGGAAACAATCAGCCCCAGCATTTT	CATGGGNNQPQHF
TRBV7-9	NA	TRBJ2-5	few	TGTGCCAGCAGCTTAGGCGAGGAGACCCAGTACTTC	CASSLGEETQYF
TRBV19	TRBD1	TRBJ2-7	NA	TGTGCGAGTAGTGAACAGGGGGCCTACGAGCAGTACTTC	CASSEQGAYEQYF
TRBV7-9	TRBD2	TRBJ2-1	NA	TGTGCCAGCAGCAGGACTAGCGGGGCGGATTCGGGGTTCTTC	CASSRTSGADSGFF